The present T cell receptor beta chain was sequenced within a study of T cells in Graves' hyperthyroidism and ophthalmopathy. RNA transcripts served as the template for amplifying TCR beta CDR3 regions. First-round RT-PCR targeting the TCR CDR3 was performed with the HTBI primer set. TCRdb reprocessed the multiplex PCR reads with MiXCR, giving one entry per CDR3 protein. The data contain 350,000 or so distinct CDR3 sequences, approximately 22% of them singletons. Among the patients, aged 18 to 65, hyperthyroidism was newly diagnosed and had lasted under 2 months. Any patient presenting with uncontrolled infection, other autoimmune disease, pregnancy or lactation was left out. The J segment lost 5 bases and the V segment lost 3 bases, leaving 4 bases of the junction unmatched. The length of the CDR3 is 15 residues. From germline, CDR1 is MNHNS and CDR2 SASEGT.

The rearrangement joins TRBV6-1 to TRBJ1-5, with 10 positions matching TRBD1. Sequenced sample: blood. This receptor was taken from a woman between 50 and 59 years old with Graves' hyperthyroidism. Here the CDR3 DNA reads TGTGCCAGCAGTGACCTGACAGGGGGCCATCAGCCCCAGCATTTT. This translates into CASSDLTGGHQPQHF.